This T cell receptor (beta chain) was identified during a study of blood T cells in healthy people across ages. Findings of the study overall: Higher diversity and more naive CD4+ cells were features of long-lived donors, compared to aged donors.

In its sample, this clonotype was seen a few times. The antigen is unknown. Germline-derived CDR1 and CDR2 are SQVTM and ANQGSEA. V trimming: 4 bases; J trimming: 0 bases; junction bases outside the gene matches: 4. CDR3 size: 14 residues. The use of a sample-barcoded 5' primer and a J-beta primer mix characterized a second PCR of about 6 to 12 cycles. Sequencing of every sample gave 2.5 million or more CDR3-containing paired-end reads. TCRdb re-analysed the 5' RACE reads in MiXCR, keeping a single row per CDR3 protein. The sample includes roughly 1.4 million distinct CDR3 sequences, 59% of them seen just once.

Sequencing was performed on blood. This TCR derives from a man younger than 35 in good health. The chain joins TRBV29-1 to TRBJ2-3; 7 bases are shared with TRBD1. In DNA, the CDR3 is TGCAGCGTTGCCCGACAGGGCAGCACAGATACGCAGTATTTT. This translates into CSVARQGSTDTQYF.